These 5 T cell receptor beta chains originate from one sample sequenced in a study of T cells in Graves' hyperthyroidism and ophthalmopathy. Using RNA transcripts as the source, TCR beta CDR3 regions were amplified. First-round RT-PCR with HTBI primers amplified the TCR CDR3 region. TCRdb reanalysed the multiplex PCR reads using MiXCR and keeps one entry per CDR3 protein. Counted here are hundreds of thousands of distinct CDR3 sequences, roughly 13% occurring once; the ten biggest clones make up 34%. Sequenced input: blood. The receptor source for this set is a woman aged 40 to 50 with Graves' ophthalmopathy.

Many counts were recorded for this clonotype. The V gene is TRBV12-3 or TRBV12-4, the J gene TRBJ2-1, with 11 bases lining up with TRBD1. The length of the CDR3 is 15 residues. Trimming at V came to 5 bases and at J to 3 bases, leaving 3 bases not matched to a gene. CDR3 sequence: CASSTGTGGYNEQFF. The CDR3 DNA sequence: TGTGCCAGCAGTACCGGGACAGGGGGCTACAATGAGCAGTTCTTC.

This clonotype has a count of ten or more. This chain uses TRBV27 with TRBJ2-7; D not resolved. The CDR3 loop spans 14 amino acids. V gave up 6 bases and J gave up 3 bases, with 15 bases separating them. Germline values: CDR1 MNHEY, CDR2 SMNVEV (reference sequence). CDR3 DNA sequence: TGTGCCAGCAGCCGACAACCTACCTACTACGAGCAGTACTTC. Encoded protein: CASSRQPTYYEQYF.

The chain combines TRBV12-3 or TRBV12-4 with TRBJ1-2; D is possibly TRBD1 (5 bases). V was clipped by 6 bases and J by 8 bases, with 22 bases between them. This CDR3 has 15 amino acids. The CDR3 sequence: CASREEGRSVRGYTF. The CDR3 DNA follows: TGTGCCAGCAGAGAAGAGGGGAGAAGCGTCAGGGGCTACACCTTC.

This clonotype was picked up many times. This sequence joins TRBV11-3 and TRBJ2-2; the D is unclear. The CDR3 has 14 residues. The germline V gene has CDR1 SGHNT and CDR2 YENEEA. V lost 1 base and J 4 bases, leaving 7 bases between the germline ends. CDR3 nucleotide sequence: TGTGCCAGCAGCTTAGTGGTGGGCACCGGGGAGCTGTTTTTT. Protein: CASSLVVGTGELFF.

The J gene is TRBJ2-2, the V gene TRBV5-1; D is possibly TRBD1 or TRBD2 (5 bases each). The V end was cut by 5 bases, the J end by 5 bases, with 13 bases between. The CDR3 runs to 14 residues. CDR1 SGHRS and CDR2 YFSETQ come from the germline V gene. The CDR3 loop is CASRAGTQTGELFF. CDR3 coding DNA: TGCGCCAGCAGAGCCGGGACCCAGACCGGGGAGCTGTTTTTT. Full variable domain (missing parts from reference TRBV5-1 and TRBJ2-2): KAGVTQTPRYLIKTRGQQVTLSCSPISGHRSVSWYQQTPGQGLQFLFEYFSETQRNKGNFPGRFSGRQFSNSRSEMNVSTLELGDSALYLCASRAGTQTGELFFGEGSRLTVL.